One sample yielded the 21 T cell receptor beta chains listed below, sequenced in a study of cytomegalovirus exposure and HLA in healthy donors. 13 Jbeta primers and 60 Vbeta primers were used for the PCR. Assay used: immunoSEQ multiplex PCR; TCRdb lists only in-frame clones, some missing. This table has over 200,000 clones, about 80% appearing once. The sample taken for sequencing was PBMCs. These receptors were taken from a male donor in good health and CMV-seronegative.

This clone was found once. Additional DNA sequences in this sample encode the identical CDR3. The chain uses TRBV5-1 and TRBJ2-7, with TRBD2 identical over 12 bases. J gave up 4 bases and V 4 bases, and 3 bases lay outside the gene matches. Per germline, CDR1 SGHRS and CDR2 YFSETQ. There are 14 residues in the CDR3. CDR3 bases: TGCGCCAGCAGCCCTAGCGGGGGGGCGTACGAGCAGTACTTC. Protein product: CASSPSGGAYEQYF. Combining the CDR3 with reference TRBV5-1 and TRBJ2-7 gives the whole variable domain KAGVTQTPRYLIKTRGQQVTLSCSPISGHRSVSWYQQTPGQGLQFLFEYFSETQRNKGNFPGRFSGRQFSNSRSEMNVSTLELGDSALYLCASSPSGGAYEQYFGPGTRLTVT.

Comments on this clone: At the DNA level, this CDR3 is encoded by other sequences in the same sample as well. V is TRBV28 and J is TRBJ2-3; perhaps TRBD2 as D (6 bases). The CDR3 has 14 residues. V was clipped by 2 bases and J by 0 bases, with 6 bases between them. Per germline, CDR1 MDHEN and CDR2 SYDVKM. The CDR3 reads CASSLAGSTDTQYF. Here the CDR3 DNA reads TGTGCCAGCAGTTTAGCGGGAAGCACAGATACGCAGTATTTT.

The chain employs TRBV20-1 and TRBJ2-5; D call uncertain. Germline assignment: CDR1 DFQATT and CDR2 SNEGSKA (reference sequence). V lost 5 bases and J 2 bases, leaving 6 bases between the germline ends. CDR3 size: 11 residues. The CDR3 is CSAHKQETQYF. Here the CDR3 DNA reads TGCAGTGCTCACAAGCAAGAGACCCAGTACTTC.

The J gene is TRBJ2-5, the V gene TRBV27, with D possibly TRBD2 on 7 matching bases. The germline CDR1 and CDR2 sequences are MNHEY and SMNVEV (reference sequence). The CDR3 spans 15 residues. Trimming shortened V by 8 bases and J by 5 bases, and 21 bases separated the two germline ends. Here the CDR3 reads CASGGGGLSGETQYF. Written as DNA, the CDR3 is TGTGCCAGCGGAGGGGGGGGGCTATCTGGGGAGACCCAGTACTTC.

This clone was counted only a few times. DNA of the CDR3: TGTGCCAGCAGCGGCGGGGGGGAGGGGGCGGTAAACACCGGGGAGCTGTTTTTT. Translating gives CASSGGGEGAVNTGELFF. The rearrangement links TRBV9 to TRBJ2-2; TRBD2 matches 9 bases. Germline V gives CDR1 SGDLS, CDR2 YYNGEE. The CDR3 loop spans 18 amino acids. The V and J ends lost 3 bases and 2 bases, in that order; junction bases with no gene match: 11.

CDR3 sequence reads: CASSTNREFRQPQHF. The DNA of the CDR3 is TGTGCCAGCAGCACCAACAGGGAATTCCGCCAGCCCCAGCATTTT. The V gene is TRBV7-9, the J gene TRBJ1-5; the D gene is possibly TRBD1 (6 bases). V lost 5 bases to trimming and J lost 7 bases, with 18 bases between them. CDR1 SEHNR and CDR2 FQNEAQ come from the germline V gene (reference sequence). This CDR3 has 15 amino acids.

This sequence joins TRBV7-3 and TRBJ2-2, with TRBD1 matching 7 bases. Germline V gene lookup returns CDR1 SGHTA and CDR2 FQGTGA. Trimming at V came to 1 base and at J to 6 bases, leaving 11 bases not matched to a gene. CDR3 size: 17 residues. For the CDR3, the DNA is TGTGCCAGCAGCTTAATAGGCCAGGGGGTCTCCGCCGGGGAGCTGTTTTTT. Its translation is CASSLIGQGVSAGELFF.

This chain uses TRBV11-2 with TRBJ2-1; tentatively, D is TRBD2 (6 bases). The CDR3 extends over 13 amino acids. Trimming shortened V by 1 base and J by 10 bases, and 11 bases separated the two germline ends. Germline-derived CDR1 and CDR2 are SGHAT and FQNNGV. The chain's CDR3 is CASSLGAGLEQFF. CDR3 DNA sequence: TGTGCCAGCAGCTTAGGAGCGGGCCTCGAGCAGTTCTTC.

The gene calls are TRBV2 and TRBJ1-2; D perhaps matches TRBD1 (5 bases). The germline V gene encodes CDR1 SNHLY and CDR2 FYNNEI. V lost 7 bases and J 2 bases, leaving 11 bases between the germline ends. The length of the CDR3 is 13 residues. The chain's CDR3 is CASKQGQNYGYTF. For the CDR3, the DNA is TGTGCCAGCAAGCAGGGTCAGAACTATGGCTACACCTTC.

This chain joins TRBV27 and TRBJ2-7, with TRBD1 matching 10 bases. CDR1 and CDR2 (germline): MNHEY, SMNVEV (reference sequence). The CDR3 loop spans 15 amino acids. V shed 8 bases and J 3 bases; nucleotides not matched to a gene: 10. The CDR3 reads CASVGIRDRGYEQYF. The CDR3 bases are TGTGCCAGCGTTGGGATCCGGGACAGGGGCTACGAGCAGTACTTC.

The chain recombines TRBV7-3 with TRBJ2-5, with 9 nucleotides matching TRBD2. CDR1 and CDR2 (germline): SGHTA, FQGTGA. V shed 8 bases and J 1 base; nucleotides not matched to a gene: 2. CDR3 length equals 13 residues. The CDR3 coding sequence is TGTGCCAGCGCTAGCGGGGCCCAAGAGACCCAGTACTTC. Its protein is CASASGAQETQYF.

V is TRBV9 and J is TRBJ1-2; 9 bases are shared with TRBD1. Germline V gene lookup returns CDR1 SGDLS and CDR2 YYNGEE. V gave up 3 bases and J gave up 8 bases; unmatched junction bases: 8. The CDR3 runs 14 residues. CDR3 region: CASSDTTGGQGYTF. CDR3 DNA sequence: TGTGCCAGCAGCGATACGACAGGGGGTCAAGGCTACACCTTC.

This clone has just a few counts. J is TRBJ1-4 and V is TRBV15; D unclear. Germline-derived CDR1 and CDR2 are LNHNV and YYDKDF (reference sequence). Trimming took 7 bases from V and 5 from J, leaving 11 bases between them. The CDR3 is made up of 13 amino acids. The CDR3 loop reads CATNKMNNEKLFF. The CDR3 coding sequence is TGTGCCACCAACAAAATGAACAATGAAAAACTGTTTTTT.

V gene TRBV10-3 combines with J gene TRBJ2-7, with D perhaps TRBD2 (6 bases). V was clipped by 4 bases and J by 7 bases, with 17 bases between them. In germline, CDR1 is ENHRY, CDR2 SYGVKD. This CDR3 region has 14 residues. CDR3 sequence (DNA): TGTGCCATCAGTGGCGGGACGGGAGAAGGGGAGCAGTACTTC. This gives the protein CAISGGTGEGEQYF.

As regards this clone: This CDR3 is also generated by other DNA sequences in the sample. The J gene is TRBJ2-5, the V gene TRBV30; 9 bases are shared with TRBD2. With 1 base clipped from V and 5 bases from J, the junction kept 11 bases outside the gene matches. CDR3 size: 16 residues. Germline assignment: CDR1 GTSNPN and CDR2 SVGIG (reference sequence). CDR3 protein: CAWSGQAGGPGETQYF. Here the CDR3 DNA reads TGTGCCTGGAGTGGGCAGGCGGGGGGGCCGGGGGAGACCCAGTACTTC. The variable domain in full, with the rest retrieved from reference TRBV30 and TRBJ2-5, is SQTIHQWPATLVQPVGSPLSLECTVEGTSNPNLYWYRQAAGRGLQLLFYSVGIGQISSEVPQNLSASRPQDRQFILSSKKLLLSDSGFYLCAWSGQAGGPGETQYFGPGTRLLVL.

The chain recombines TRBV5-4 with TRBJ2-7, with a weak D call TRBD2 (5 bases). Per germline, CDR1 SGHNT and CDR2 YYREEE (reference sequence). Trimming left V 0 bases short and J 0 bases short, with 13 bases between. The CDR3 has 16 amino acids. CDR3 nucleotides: TGTGCCAGCAGCTTGGGAGGAGGTCTCGCCTCCTACGAGCAGTACTTC. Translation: CASSLGGGLASYEQYF.

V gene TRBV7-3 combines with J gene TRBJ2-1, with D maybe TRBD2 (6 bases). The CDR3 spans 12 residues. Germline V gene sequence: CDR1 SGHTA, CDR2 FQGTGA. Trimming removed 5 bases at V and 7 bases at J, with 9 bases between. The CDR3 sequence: CASSPGGNEQFF. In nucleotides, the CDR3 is TGTGCCAGCAGCCCTGGGGGGAATGAGCAGTTCTTC. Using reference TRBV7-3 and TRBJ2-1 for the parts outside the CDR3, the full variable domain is GAGVSQTPSNKVTEKGKYVELRCDPISGHTALYWYRQSLGQGPEFLIYFQGTGAADDSGLPNDRFFAVRPEGSVSTLKIQRTERGDSAVYLCASSPGGNEQFFGPGTRLTVL.

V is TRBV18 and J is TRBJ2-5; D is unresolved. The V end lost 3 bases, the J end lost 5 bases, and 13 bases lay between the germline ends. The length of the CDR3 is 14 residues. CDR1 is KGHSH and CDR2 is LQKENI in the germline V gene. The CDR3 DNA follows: TGTGCCAGCTCACCCACGGTTTTGTTGGAGACCCAGTACTTC. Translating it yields CASSPTVLLETQYF.

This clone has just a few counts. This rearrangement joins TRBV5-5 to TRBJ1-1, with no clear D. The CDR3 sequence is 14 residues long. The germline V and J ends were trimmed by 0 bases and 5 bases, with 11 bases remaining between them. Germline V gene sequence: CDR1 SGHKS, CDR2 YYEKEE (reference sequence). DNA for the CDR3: TGTGCCAGCAGCTTGGCCGGTCAGACTACTGAAGCTTTCTTT. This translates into CASSLAGQTTEAFF.

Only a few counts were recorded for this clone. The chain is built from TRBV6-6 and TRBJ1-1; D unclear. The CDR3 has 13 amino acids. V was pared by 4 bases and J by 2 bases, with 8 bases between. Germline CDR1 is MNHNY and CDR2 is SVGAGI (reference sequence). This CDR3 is CASSSEYNTEAFF. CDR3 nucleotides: TGTGCCAGCAGTTCAGAATACAACACTGAAGCTTTCTTT.

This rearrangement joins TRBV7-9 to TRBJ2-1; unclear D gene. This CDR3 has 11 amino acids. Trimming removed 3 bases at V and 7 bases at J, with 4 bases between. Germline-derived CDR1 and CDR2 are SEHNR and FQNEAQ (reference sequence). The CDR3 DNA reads TGTGCCAGCAGCTTGGAGAATGAGCAGTTCTTC. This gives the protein CASSLENEQFF.